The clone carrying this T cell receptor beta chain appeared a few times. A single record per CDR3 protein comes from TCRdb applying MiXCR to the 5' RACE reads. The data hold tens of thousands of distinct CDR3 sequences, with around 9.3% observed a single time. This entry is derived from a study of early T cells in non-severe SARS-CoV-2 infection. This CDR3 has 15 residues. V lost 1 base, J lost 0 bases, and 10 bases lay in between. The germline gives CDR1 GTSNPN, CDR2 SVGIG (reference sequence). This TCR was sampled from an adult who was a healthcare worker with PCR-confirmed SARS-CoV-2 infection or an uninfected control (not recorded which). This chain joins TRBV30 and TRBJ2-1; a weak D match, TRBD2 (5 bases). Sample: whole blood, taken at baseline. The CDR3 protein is CAWSGAESSYNEQFF. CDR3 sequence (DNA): TGTGCCTGGAGTGGAGCGGAAAGCTCCTACAATGAGCAGTTCTTC.